Below, 2 T cell receptor beta chains from the same sample are listed, as sequenced in a study of OX40 agonist ivuxolimab in advanced cancers. Libraries were prepared by immunoSEQ multiplex PCR; TCRdb keeps only in-frame clonotypes and omits some of them. The sample has about 75,000 clones; 70% to 90% are singletons. The sample consisted of CD4+ or CD8+ T cells sorted from blood, taken in a trial of the OX40 agonist ivuxolimab. The receptors were sampled from an adult with an advanced solid tumor such as melanoma, head and neck, liver or kidney cancer.

This chain links TRBV28 with TRBJ2-7; TRBD1 aligns across 10 bases. CDR3 size: 15 residues. Germline CDR1 MDHEN, CDR2 SYDVKM. After removal of 4 bases from V and 2 bases from J, the junction contained 5 bases not matched to a gene. The CDR3 sequence is CASSSPGQGTYEQYF. CDR3 nucleotides: TGTGCCAGCAGTTCCCCGGGACAGGGGACCTACGAGCAGTACTTC.

This clone appeared a few times. The chain links TRBV5-1 to TRBJ2-7; D perhaps matches TRBD2 (6 bases). Germline loops: CDR1 SGHRS, CDR2 YFSETQ. CDR3 size: 15 residues. The V end was cut by 5 bases, the J end by 3 bases, with 18 bases between. The CDR3 reads CASRPTGESHYEQYF. The CDR3 bases are TGCGCCAGCAGACCAACGGGAGAAAGCCACTACGAGCAGTACTTC.